The 3 T cell receptor beta chains below all came from one sample that was sequenced in a study of Ad26.COV2.S vaccination and SARS-CoV-2 variants. Data came from immunoSEQ multiplex PCR; TCRdb stores just in-frame clones and leaves some out. The data show about 350,000 clones, 75% to 90% seen once. Documented treatment: around 19 received Ad26.COV2.S at low or high dose, single or two shots; roughly five received placebo; per-sample allocation not given. All samples were drawn on day 63, counting from the first vaccine or placebo injection. The input for sequencing was peripheral blood, taken in a trial of Ad26.COV2.S vaccine versus placebo. These receptors all come from a person aged 18-60 years who received the Ad26.COV2.S COVID-19 vaccine or a placebo.

The chain employs TRBV6-2 or TRBV6-3 and TRBJ2-7; D unclear. The germline CDR1 and CDR2 sequences are MNHEY and SVGEGT. The CDR3 is made up of 13 amino acids. The V end was cut by 0 bases, the J end by 3 bases, with 6 bases between. The DNA for the CDR3 is TGTGCCAGCAGTTACTCCGGAGACTACGAGCAGTACTTC. This sequence encodes CASSYSGDYEQYF.

This chain links TRBV27 with TRBJ2-1; tentatively, D is TRBD1 or TRBD2 (5 bases each). The CDR3 totals 14 residues. Trimming took 6 bases from V and 5 from J, leaving 14 bases between them. CDR1 is MNHEY, CDR2 SMNVEV, per germline (reference sequence). The CDR3 region has the DNA TGTGCCAGCAGAGTGGGGGTTTGGGACAATGAGCAGTTCTTC. Encoded protein: CASRVGVWDNEQFF.

The V and J genes are TRBV28 and TRBJ2-2; D is perhaps TRBD2 (5 bases). The CDR3 extends over 13 amino acids. Per germline, CDR1 MDHEN and CDR2 SYDVKM. The V gene lost 7 bases and the J gene lost 6 bases, with 12 bases spanning the gap. The CDR3 is CASTGSEAGELFF. CDR3 nucleotide sequence: TGTGCCAGCACCGGATCGGAGGCCGGGGAGCTGTTTTTT.